The sequence of this T cell receptor (beta chain) was determined in a study of blood T cell repertoires in COVID-19 (dated by TCRdb to 2018 to 2021). For the study in its entirety: Samples from collaborators originated in the United States, Italy and Spain and spanned both the acute and convalescent phases of COVID-19. The material from the prospective study consisted of cDNA or gDNA derived from T cells, B-cell-depleted T cells, or PBMCs. Nearly every sample came with metadata listing a de-identified subject ID, COVID-19 status, age in years and sex. Samples came from the ongoing ImmuneRACE study (first 160 participants) plus 1,254 subjects from 6 global collaborators. The repertoires were released in a freely available public database intended as a resource for research on the immune response to SARS-CoV-2. The dataset comprised deeply sampled blood TCRbeta repertoires from subjects exposed to, actively infected with, or recovered from COVID-19. HLA class I and class II types, where available, came from metadata supplied by the sample provider rather than from assay-based typing. What the work shows at the level of the full study, not this receptor alone: Clinical and demographic metadata were provided uncurated, with the amount varying by source and participant.

In regard to this clone: Its antigen is not yet known. Base qualities are missing; no much larger clone stands one base away.

Each collaborating institution followed its own protocols to collect whole blood in K2EDTA tubes. For TCRbeta analysis, collaborators shipped samples as frozen whole blood, isolated PBMCs, or DNA extracted from either of those sample types. TCRbeta CDR3 regions were amplified from genomic DNA using the immunoSEQ Assay, a bias-controlled multiplex PCR. Per the original workflow: Within the assay, amplification of reference gene primers was used to estimate how many nucleated cells each sample contained. Sequence reads were collapsed and filtered to measure the absolute abundance of every unique TCRbeta CDR3 rearrangement. Productive Simpson clonality was computed per sample as the square root of Simpson's diversity index over productive rearrangements. The table comes from immuneACCESS by way of TCRdb, which keeps in-frame sequences with V and J called. Part of the clones is missing from these tables; in studies checked, under half for an unresolved V gene and the rest for unknown reasons. Clone size and V and J calls were adopted from that table, with D and trimming inferred from the DNA. This sample comprises over 70,000 clones, 85% of them detected only once. The top ten clones comprise under 6% of the sample.

The CDR3 numbers 18 residues from cysteine through phenylalanine. Only the CDR3 region is kept as DNA, spanning 54 bases read in frame from base 1. CDR1 and CDR2 (MGHRA, YSYEKL) derive from the germline V gene. V is cut back by 2 bases and J by 6 bases, with 14 bases in the junction unmatched. This chain joins TRBV4-1 to TRBJ2-7, with TRBD1 identical over 12 junction bases. This receptor was taken from an older man with acute or convalescent COVID-19. The sample was peripheral blood. The nucleotide sequence reads as follows: TGCGCCAGCAGCCAAAGGGAGCCGGGACAGGGGGCCAGGGCCGAGCAGTACTTC. Translation gives CASSQREPGQGARAEQYF.